Listed here are 31 T cell receptor beta chains from one sample, sequenced in a study of blood T cell repertoires in COVID-19. Assay used: immunoSEQ multiplex PCR; TCRdb lists only in-frame clones, some missing. The data show hundreds of thousands of clones, more than 70% seen once. The sequencing sample was made of peripheral blood. These receptors came from a woman in her twenties or thirties with COVID-19, enrolled during active disease.

As regards this clone: The junction and the germline gene differ at one end; a read error may be behind it. The chain carries TRBV7-8 and TRBJ2-1; a possible D gene is TRBD1 (6 bases). The CDR3 length is 15 residues. Per germline, CDR1 SGHVS and CDR2 FQNEAQ. The chain's CDR3 is CASSQVRGPSNEQFF. Written as DNA, the CDR3 is TGCGCCAGCAGCCAAGTCAGGGGCCCCTCCAATGAGCAGTTCTTC. The whole variable domain, filled in from reference TRBV7-8 and TRBJ2-1, reads GAGVSQSPRYKVAKRGQDVALRCDPISGHVSLFWYQQALGQGPEFLTYFQNEAQLDKSGLPSDRFFAERPEGSVSTLKIQRTQQEDSAVYLCASSQVRGPSNEQFFGPGTRLTVL.

This clone was seen a single time. The chain combines TRBV5-1 with TRBJ2-1; TRBD2 matches 9 bases. Looked up from germline, CDR1 is SGHRS and CDR2 is YFSETQ. The CDR3 is 14 residues long. V shed 1 base and J 5 bases; nucleotides not matched to a gene: 1. The CDR3 bases are TGCGCCAGCAGCTTGATAGCGGGGGACAATGAGCAGTTCTTC. It codes for CASSLIAGDNEQFF.

This chain joins TRBV6-5 and TRBJ2-3; 8 positions match TRBD1. V gave up 6 bases and J gave up 7 bases; unmatched junction bases: 6. This CDR3 contains 13 residues. Germline-derived CDR1 and CDR2 are MNHEY and SVGAGI. The CDR3 DNA sequence: TGTGCCAGCAGGCGACACAGGGGGAATACGCAGTATTTT. Amino acid sequence: CASRRHRGNTQYF.

This clone is a singleton in its sample. This chain links TRBV7-2 with TRBJ2-3; 7 nucleotides match TRBD2. Germline CDR1 is SGHTA and CDR2 is FQGNSA. The J segment lost 5 bases and the V segment lost 4 bases, leaving 18 bases of the junction unmatched. This CDR3 has 18 amino acids. The CDR3 reads CASSSPNGREQFGDTQYF. For the CDR3, the DNA is TGTGCCAGCAGCTCCCCCAATGGGCGGGAGCAGTTCGGAGATACGCAGTATTTT.

The chain has TRBV30 and TRBJ1-6; D gene uncertain. Germline loops: CDR1 GTSNPN, CDR2 SVGIG (reference sequence). V was trimmed by 4 bases and J by 8 bases, leaving 15 bases between them. This CDR3 is built from 14 residues. Here the CDR3 reads CAWNHRPGDSPLHF. DNA of the CDR3: TGTGCCTGGAACCACCGCCCCGGGGATTCACCCCTCCACTTT.

This clone has just a few counts. The J gene is TRBJ1-3, the V gene TRBV19, with a tentative D call TRBD1 (5 bases). With 7 bases removed from V and 7 bases from J, the gap between germline ends came to 17 bases. The length of the CDR3 is 14 residues. The germline V gene encodes CDR1 LNHDA and CDR2 SQIVND (reference sequence). The CDR3 DNA reads TGTGCCAGTAAACAGGATAGCACCGAGAACACCATATATTTT. This encodes CASKQDSTENTIYF.

The sample holds one count of this clone. In nucleotides, the CDR3 is TGTGCCACCAGCAGAGAGGCGGGCGCTGCCTACGAGCAGTACTTC. This codes for CATSREAGAAYEQYF. V gene TRBV15 combines with J gene TRBJ2-7, with a possible D match to TRBD2 (5 bases). Trimming pared 0 bases from V and 2 bases from J, leaving 11 bases between. The CDR3 contains 15 residues. Germline CDR1 is LNHNV and CDR2 is YYDKDF (reference sequence). The full variable domain, its missing parts supplied by reference TRBV15 and TRBJ2-7, is DAMVIQNPRYQVTQFGKPVTLSCSQTLNHNVMYWYQQKSSQAPKLLFHYYDKDFNNEADTPDNFQSRRPNTSFCFLDIRSPGLGDTAMYLCATSREAGAAYEQYFGPGTRLTVT.

The chain recombines TRBV11-3 with TRBJ2-7, with TRBD2 matching over 10 bases. The CDR3 has 14 residues. CDR1 is SGHNT and CDR2 is YENEEA in the germline V gene. V shed 6 bases and J 4 bases; nucleotides not matched to a gene: 6. The CDR3 here is CASSPSGRGYEQYF. The CDR3 DNA sequence: TGTGCCAGCAGTCCCAGCGGGAGGGGTTACGAGCAGTACTTC.

This chain joins TRBV7-2 and TRBJ1-2; TRBD1 is a possible D gene (6 bases). Germline V gene data show CDR1 as SGHTA and CDR2 as FQGNSA. Trimming stripped 1 base from V and 4 bases from J, with 10 bases between. The CDR3 covers 14 residues. The CDR3 DNA follows: TGTGCCAGCAGCTTAGACAGGGCGGGCTATGGCTACACCTTC. Translation: CASSLDRAGYGYTF.

The chain couples TRBV7-2 to TRBJ2-7; 7 bases map to TRBD2. J lost 3 bases, V lost 6 bases, and 11 bases had no gene match. The germline CDR1 and CDR2 sequences are SGHTA and FQGNSA. CDR3 length equals 15 residues. Written as DNA, the CDR3 is TGTGCCAGCAGTGGAAATGTGGGAGGGAACTACGAGCAGTACTTC. It encodes CASSGNVGGNYEQYF.

The rearrangement uses TRBV28 and TRBJ2-7; TRBD1 matches 8 bases. The V and J ends lost 5 bases and 6 bases, in that order; junction bases with no gene match: 6. Germline CDR1 MDHEN, CDR2 SYDVKM. The CDR3 runs 13 residues. The DNA of the CDR3 is TGTGCCAGCAGTAACGACAGGGGATTCGAGCAGTACTTC. It translates to CASSNDRGFEQYF. The whole variable domain, filled in from reference TRBV28 and TRBJ2-7, reads DVKVTQSSRYLVKRTGEKVFLECVQDMDHENMFWYRQDPGLGLRLIYFSYDVKMKEKGDIPEGYSVSREKKERFSLILESASTNQTSMYLCASSNDRGFEQYFGPGTRLTVT.

In DNA form, the CDR3 reads TGTGCCAGTAGCCAACGGGGGGCGGGCAATCAGCCCCAGCATTTT. Its translation: CASSQRGAGNQPQHF. This chain links TRBV19 with TRBJ1-5; perhaps TRBD1 as D (6 bases). Trimming pared 6 bases from V and 2 bases from J, leaving 14 bases between. Germline V gene lookup returns CDR1 LNHDA and CDR2 SQIVND (reference sequence). There are 15 residues in the CDR3.

This sequence joins TRBV5-4 and TRBJ1-6, with 11 bases lining up with TRBD1. This CDR3 has 17 residues. With 4 bases clipped from V and 9 bases from J, the junction kept 12 bases outside the gene matches. Germline lookup yields CDR1 SGHNT and CDR2 YYREEE (reference sequence). The CDR3 reads CASSPGGTGGSRSPLHF. As DNA, the CDR3 is TGTGCCAGCAGCCCGGGAGGGACAGGGGGTAGTCGTTCACCCCTCCACTTT.

J is TRBJ2-2 and V is TRBV11-2, with 7 bases lining up with TRBD2. After removal of 5 bases from V and 5 bases from J, the junction contained 8 bases not matched to a gene. The CDR3 loop spans 15 amino acids. From germline, CDR1 is SGHAT and CDR2 FQNNGV. The CDR3, as DNA: TGTGCCAGCAGCACCACGGGACTATCTACCGGGGAGCTGTTTTTT. It codes for CASSTTGLSTGELFF.

The rearrangement joins TRBV10-2 to TRBJ1-3, with 8 bases matching TRBD1. The CDR3 extends over 17 amino acids. With V trimmed by 4 bases and J by 0 bases, 8 bases remained unmatched. In germline, CDR1 is WSHSY, CDR2 SAAADI. The DNA of the CDR3 is TGCGCCAGCAGTGTAGGGGGGACAGGCCTCTCTGGAAACACCATATATTTT. Its protein product is CASSVGGTGLSGNTIYF.

This chain uses TRBV28 with TRBJ1-3; 11 nucleotides agree with TRBD1. Germline V gene lookup returns CDR1 MDHEN and CDR2 SYDVKM. V was pared by 3 bases and J by 0 bases, with 4 bases of the junction left unmatched. This CDR3 has 17 residues. The DNA for the CDR3 is TGTGCCAGCAGTTTTTATGGGACAGGGGGCTCTGGAAACACCATATATTTT. Its translation is CASSFYGTGGSGNTIYF.

V and J are TRBV11-1 and TRBJ2-7; D not resolved. The CDR3 is 15 amino acids. Germline V gene sequence: CDR1 SGHAT, CDR2 FQDESV (reference sequence). V shed 1 base and J shed 5 bases, with 15 bases lying between them. CDR3 bases: TGTGCCAGCAGCTTAGGGAACTTTGGGCGCCACGAGCAGTACTTC. Translated, it gives CASSLGNFGRHEQYF.

CDR3 region: CASSSPDRGYEQYF. The CDR3 nucleotides are TGTGCCAGCAGTTCACCTGACAGGGGGTACGAGCAGTACTTC. This chain connects TRBV28 to TRBJ2-7, with 9 bases identical to TRBD1. The germline CDR1 and CDR2 sequences are MDHEN and SYDVKM. Losses at the gene ends were 4 bases for V and 4 bases for J; bases not matched to a gene: 5. This CDR3 is 14 amino acids long. The whole variable domain, filled in from reference TRBV28 and TRBJ2-7, reads DVKVTQSSRYLVKRTGEKVFLECVQDMDHENMFWYRQDPGLGLRLIYFSYDVKMKEKGDIPEGYSVSREKKERFSLILESASTNQTSMYLCASSSPDRGYEQYFGPGTRLTVT.

This rearrangement joins TRBV19 to TRBJ1-5; weak D call: TRBD1 (6 bases). There are 13 residues in the CDR3. Trimming left V 9 bases short and J 7 bases short, with 16 bases between. Germline CDR1 is LNHDA and CDR2 is SQIVND (reference sequence). The CDR3 protein is CASRRGQYQPQHF. The CDR3 DNA is TGTGCCAGCCGTCGGGGACAATACCAGCCCCAGCATTTT.

This clone was detected only a few times. This chain connects TRBV25-1 to TRBJ2-7, with TRBD2 matching over 10 bases. Germline loops: CDR1 MGHDK, CDR2 SYGVNS. Unmatched junction bases numbered 8, after V lost 3 bases and J lost 6 bases. CDR3 length: 15 amino acids. CDR3 region: CASSDRTSGMLEQYF. Written as DNA, the CDR3 is TGTGCCAGCAGTGATAGAACTAGCGGGATGCTCGAGCAGTACTTC.

The chain couples TRBV30 to TRBJ2-3; 8 nucleotides line up with TRBD2. CDR1 and CDR2 from the germline V gene are GTSNPN and SVGIG (reference sequence). The CDR3 extends over 15 amino acids. V trimming: 4 bases; J trimming: 2 bases; junction bases outside the gene matches: 8. CDR3 DNA sequence: TGTGCCTGGAACTCCGGGACTAGACACACAGATACGCAGTATTTT. Translating gives CAWNSGTRHTDTQYF.

The chain combines TRBV27 with TRBJ1-6, with D perhaps TRBD1 (5 bases). CDR3 length equals 13 residues. CDR1 is MNHEY, CDR2 SMNVEV, per germline (reference sequence). Trimming pared 4 bases from V and 9 bases from J, leaving 10 bases between. The DNA of the CDR3 is TGTGCCAGCAGTTGGGGGGAGGGTTCACCCCTCCACTTT. Its protein product is CASSWGEGSPLHF.

The chain carries TRBV5-4 and TRBJ1-2, with 10 bases identical to TRBD1. V dropped 0 bases and J dropped 8; count of bases not matched to a gene: 7. Germline V gene data show CDR1 as SGHNT and CDR2 as YYREEE (reference sequence). There are 15 residues in the CDR3. CDR3 sequence: CASSLGQGAHWGYTF. For the CDR3, the DNA is TGTGCCAGCAGCTTGGGACAGGGGGCGCATTGGGGCTACACCTTC.

This rearrangement joins TRBV13 to TRBJ2-7, with D unresolved. The CDR3 has 13 amino acids. The germline V and J ends were trimmed by 5 bases and 6 bases, with 14 bases remaining between them. From germline, CDR1 is PRHDT and CDR2 FYEKMQ (reference sequence). CDR3 residues: CASSHGPGTEQYF. For the CDR3, the DNA is TGTGCCAGCAGCCATGGGCCAGGAACCGAGCAGTACTTC.

Written as DNA, the CDR3 is TGTGCCACCCAAAGAGACAGAGACTACGAGCAGTACTTC. Translation gives CATQRDRDYEQYF. This chain uses TRBV2 with TRBJ2-7, with D possibly being TRBD1 (5 bases). The length of the CDR3 is 13 residues. Germline CDR1 reads SNHLY; CDR2 reads FYNNEI. Trimming cost V 10 bases and J 3 bases, with 16 bases left between them.

This clone turned up a few times. The genes are TRBV30 and TRBJ1-1; D is unresolved. Germline-derived CDR1 and CDR2 are GTSNPN and SVGIG (reference sequence). V lost 3 bases and J 4 bases, leaving 12 bases between the germline ends. This CDR3 region has 13 residues. The DNA for the CDR3 is TGTGCCTGGAGCCCTATTGGTTCCACTGAAGCTTTCTTT. It encodes CAWSPIGSTEAFF.

In its sample, this clone was seen a few times. For the CDR3, the DNA is TGTGCCAGCAGTGAGGGACAGGGGGTTGGGAAGCAGTACTTC. This codes for CASSEGQGVGKQYF. This sequence joins TRBV6-1 and TRBJ2-7, with 11 nucleotides matching TRBD1. Germline CDR1 reads MNHNS; CDR2 reads SASEGT. The V and J ends lost 3 bases and 8 bases, in that order; junction bases with no gene match: 6. The CDR3 length is 14 residues.

This chain joins TRBV9 and TRBJ1-4, with 9 bases matching TRBD1. V shed 0 bases and J 8 bases; nucleotides not matched to a gene: 5. The length of the CDR3 is 15 residues. CDR1 and CDR2 (germline): SGDLS, YYNGEE. The DNA of the CDR3 is TGTGCCAGCAGCGTAGGAGGGACAGGGTGGGAAAAACTGTTTTTT. Protein: CASSVGGTGWEKLFF.

This clone was seen only once. The V and J genes are TRBV2 and TRBJ2-1; perhaps TRBD2 as D (5 bases). The germline CDR1 and CDR2 sequences are SNHLY and FYNNEI. This CDR3 comprises 13 residues. V lost 8 bases, J lost 4 bases, and 12 bases lay in between. CDR3 region: CASLLPGYNEQFF. The CDR3 DNA reads as TGTGCCAGCCTGCTCCCGGGGTACAATGAGCAGTTCTTC. The complete variable domain, with remaining parts taken from reference TRBV2 and TRBJ2-1, reads EPEVTQTPSHQVTQMGQEVILRCVPISNHLYFYWYRQILGQKVEFLVSFYNNEISEKSEIFDDQFSVERPDGSNFTLKIRSTKLEDSAMYFCASLLPGYNEQFFGPGTRLTVL.

The chain is built from TRBV7-2 and TRBJ2-7; 10 positions match TRBD2. V lost 2 bases and J lost 2; bases outside the gene matches: 0. Germline CDR1 SGHTA, CDR2 FQGNSA. The CDR3 sequence is 14 residues long. The CDR3 DNA sequence: TGTGCCAGCAGCTTACTAGCGGGGGCCTACGAGCAGTACTTC. As protein: CASSLLAGAYEQYF.

Written as DNA, the CDR3 is TGTGCCAGCAGGAGAGGGAGCGAGACCCAGTACTTC. Its translation: CASRRGSETQYF. The genes are TRBV28 and TRBJ2-5; TRBD2 is a possible D gene (5 bases). Trimming cost V 6 bases and J 5 bases, with 10 bases left between them. The CDR3 length is 12 residues. CDR1 MDHEN and CDR2 SYDVKM come from the germline V gene. Full variable domain (remainder filled in from reference TRBV28 and TRBJ2-5): DVKVTQSSRYLVKRTGEKVFLECVQDMDHENMFWYRQDPGLGLRLIYFSYDVKMKEKGDIPEGYSVSREKKERFSLILESASTNQTSMYLCASRRGSETQYFGPGTRLLVL.